The 16 T cell receptor beta chains in this list originate from one sample, sequenced in a study of blood T cell repertoires in COVID-19. Using immunoSEQ multiplex PCR, the repertoire was profiled, and TCRdb retains in-frame clones only, with some absent. The data contain approximately 53,000 clones, almost 80% of them seen just once; the ten biggest clones take up roughly 6%. Sequenced: PBMCs or T cells enriched from blood (not recorded which). These receptors were taken from a woman aged 45-65 years with acute COVID-19.

As to this clone: This sample includes further DNA sequences coding for the same CDR3. The rearrangement uses TRBV4-1 and TRBJ2-1; D is possibly TRBD2 (6 bases). Trimming removed 3 bases at V and 0 bases at J, with 12 bases between. Germline CDR1 reads MGHRA; CDR2 reads YSYEKL. The CDR3 contains 16 residues. CDR3 nucleotide sequence: TGCGCCAGCAGCCAGTTTAGCGGATACTCCTACAATGAGCAGTTCTTC. Protein: CASSQFSGYSYNEQFF.

The gene calls are TRBV27 and TRBJ1-6; TRBD1 might be the D (6 bases). The V end lost 5 bases, the J end lost 0 bases, and 14 bases lay between the germline ends. The CDR3 totals 17 residues. The germline V gene encodes CDR1 MNHEY and CDR2 SMNVEV (reference sequence). For the CDR3, the DNA is TGTGCCAGCAGTCCGACAGGAAGGGGCTCCTATAATTCACCCCTCCACTTT. It yields the protein CASSPTGRGSYNSPLHF.

The V call is TRBV18, the J call TRBJ1-1, with 7 nucleotides matching TRBD1. The V and J ends lost 0 bases and 0 bases, in that order; junction bases with no gene match: 25. Germline V gene data show CDR1 as KGHSH and CDR2 as LQKENI. This CDR3 is built from 23 residues. In DNA form, the CDR3 reads TGTGCCAGCTCACCACCGTTAAATTTCGGACAGGCCCAGGGGGTCACCATGAACACTGAAGCTTTCTTT. It encodes CASSPPLNFGQAQGVTMNTEAFF.

The DNA for the CDR3 is TGTGCCAGCAGTTACTCCCGGGACAAAACTGAAGCTTTCTTT. As protein: CASSYSRDKTEAFF. The chain combines TRBV6-5 with TRBJ1-1; weak D call: TRBD1 (6 bases). Germline assignment: CDR1 MNHEY and CDR2 SVGAGI. The CDR3 runs 14 residues. The V end lost 0 bases, the J end lost 5 bases, and 10 bases lay between the germline ends.

In nucleotides, the CDR3 is TGTGCCAGCAAGGAGGGGCTGAGCTCCTACGAGCAGTACTTC. As protein: CASKEGLSSYEQYF. The chain employs TRBV2 and TRBJ2-7, with TRBD2 as a possible D gene (6 bases). The CDR3 loop spans 14 amino acids. The V gene's germline CDR1 is SNHLY and CDR2 FYNNEI. V shed 7 bases and J shed 0 bases, with 13 bases lying between them.

The chain has TRBV2 and TRBJ1-5; D is perhaps TRBD1 (6 bases). Germline loops: CDR1 SNHLY, CDR2 FYNNEI. V was cut by 5 bases and J by 4 bases, with 12 bases left in between. The CDR3 runs 14 residues. CDR3: CASSPGHNNQPQHF. The CDR3 DNA follows: TGTGCCAGCAGTCCGGGACACAATAATCAGCCCCAGCATTTT.

The CDR3 region is CASSYTSGAGTDTQYF. Here the CDR3 DNA reads TGTGCCAGCAGCTATACTAGCGGGGCCGGCACAGATACGCAGTATTTT. The chain links TRBV11-2 to TRBJ2-3; TRBD2 matches 10 bases. Germline CDR1 and CDR2: SGHAT and FQNNGV. The CDR3 spans 16 residues. V lost 4 bases and J lost 1; bases outside the gene matches: 5.

The rearrangement joins TRBV12-2 to TRBJ2-7; TRBD1 is the table's D call, not checked against the DNA. TRBV12-2 corresponds to a pseudogene. The CDR3 sequence is 13 residues long. The CDR3 region is CASRLASGYEQYF. Here the CDR3 DNA reads TGTGCAAGTCGCTTAGCGTCAGGGTACGAGCAGTACTTC.

The chain employs TRBV5-1 and TRBJ2-3; TRBD1 matches 8 bases. Germline assignment: CDR1 SGHRS and CDR2 YFSETQ. The ends lost 2 bases at V and 0 bases at J; junction bases unmatched: 2. The CDR3 covers 15 residues. This chain's CDR3 is CASSFDRGSTDTQYF. CDR3 sequence (DNA): TGCGCCAGCAGCTTCGACAGGGGTAGCACAGATACGCAGTATTTT.

This chain links TRBV5-1 with TRBJ2-5, with 14 bases matching TRBD2. CDR1 is SGHRS, CDR2 YFSETQ, per germline. CDR3 size: 16 residues. V shed 2 bases and J 5 bases; nucleotides not matched to a gene: 5. The CDR3 spells CASSLGTSGGSETQYF. CDR3 DNA: TGCGCCAGCAGCTTAGGGACTAGCGGGGGTTCTGAGACCCAGTACTTC.

This clone turned up a few times. The chain links TRBV21-1 to TRBJ1-1; TRBD1 was called by the table and not checked on the DNA. TRBV21-1 counts as a pseudogene. This CDR3 region has 16 residues. CDR3 sequence: CASIAREGFMNTEAFF. The CDR3 coding sequence is TGTGCCAGCATTGCCAGGGAAGGTTTCATGAACACTGAAGCTTTCTTT.

This clone occurred once. The gene calls are TRBV2 and TRBJ2-1; D is perhaps TRBD1 (6 bases). Germline lookup yields CDR1 SNHLY and CDR2 FYNNEI. The ends were cut back, 6 bases at V and 6 bases at J, with 15 bases in the middle. This CDR3 is 14 amino acids long. Here the CDR3 DNA reads TGTGCCAGCAGGCCTACGGGACATACCAATGAGCAGTTCTTC. It codes for CASRPTGHTNEQFF. Filled out from reference TRBV2 and TRBJ2-1, the complete variable domain reads EPEVTQTPSHQVTQMGQEVILRCVPISNHLYFYWYRQILGQKVEFLVSFYNNEISEKSEIFDDQFSVERPDGSNFTLKIRSTKLEDSAMYFCASRPTGHTNEQFFGPGTRLTVL.

The V gene is TRBV9, the J gene TRBJ2-1; D is perhaps TRBD2 (5 bases). Trimming stripped 3 bases from V and 1 base from J, with 17 bases between. Per germline, CDR1 SGDLS and CDR2 YYNGEE. The length of the CDR3 is 17 residues. This CDR3 reads CASSARQGRVSYNEQFF. The DNA of the CDR3 is TGTGCCAGCAGCGCCCGTCAAGGGCGGGTATCCTACAATGAGCAGTTCTTC.

CDR3 region: CASSLSAGGEQPQHF. The DNA for the CDR3 is TGTGCCAGCAGCTTATCGGCAGGGGGCGAGCAGCCCCAGCATTTT. The genes are TRBV7-3 and TRBJ1-5; 8 bases agree with TRBD1. The CDR3 covers 15 residues. Germline CDR1 is SGHTA and CDR2 is FQGTGA. V lost 2 bases, J lost 7 bases, and 7 bases stayed unmatched.

The chain uses TRBV19 and TRBJ2-1, with 9 bases aligning to TRBD1. Trimming at V came to 1 base and at J to 5 bases, leaving 3 bases not matched to a gene. CDR3 length equals 15 residues. Per the germline V gene, CDR1 is LNHDA and CDR2 is SQIVND (reference sequence). The CDR3 coding sequence is TGTGCCAGTAGTATAGCGGACAGGGGTAACAATGAGCAGTTCTTC. It specifies CASSIADRGNNEQFF.

CDR3 region: CASSEDGTFEHF. DNA of the CDR3: TGTGCCAGCAGTGAAGACGGGACTTTCGAGCATTTT. The rearrangement uses TRBV2 and TRBJ1-5, with D tentatively TRBD1 (5 bases). This CDR3 region has 12 residues. Germline V lookup: CDR1 SNHLY, CDR2 FYNNEI. V was clipped by 1 base and J by 14 bases, with 12 bases between them.